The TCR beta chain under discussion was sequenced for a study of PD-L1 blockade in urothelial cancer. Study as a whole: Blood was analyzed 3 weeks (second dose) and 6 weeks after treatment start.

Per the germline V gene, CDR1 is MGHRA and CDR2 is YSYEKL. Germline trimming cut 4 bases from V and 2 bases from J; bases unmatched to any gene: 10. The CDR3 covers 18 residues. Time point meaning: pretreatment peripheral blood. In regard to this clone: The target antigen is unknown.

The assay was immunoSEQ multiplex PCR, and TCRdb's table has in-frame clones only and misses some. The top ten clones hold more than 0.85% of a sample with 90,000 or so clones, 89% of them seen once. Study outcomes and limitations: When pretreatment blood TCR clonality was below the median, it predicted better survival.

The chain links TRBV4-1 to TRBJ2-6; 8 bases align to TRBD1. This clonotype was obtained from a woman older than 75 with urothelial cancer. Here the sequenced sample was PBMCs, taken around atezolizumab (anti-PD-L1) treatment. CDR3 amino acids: CASSPGQGPYPGANVLTF. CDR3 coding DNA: TGCGCCAGCAGCCCAGGACAGGGTCCCTATCCTGGGGCCAACGTCCTGACTTTC.